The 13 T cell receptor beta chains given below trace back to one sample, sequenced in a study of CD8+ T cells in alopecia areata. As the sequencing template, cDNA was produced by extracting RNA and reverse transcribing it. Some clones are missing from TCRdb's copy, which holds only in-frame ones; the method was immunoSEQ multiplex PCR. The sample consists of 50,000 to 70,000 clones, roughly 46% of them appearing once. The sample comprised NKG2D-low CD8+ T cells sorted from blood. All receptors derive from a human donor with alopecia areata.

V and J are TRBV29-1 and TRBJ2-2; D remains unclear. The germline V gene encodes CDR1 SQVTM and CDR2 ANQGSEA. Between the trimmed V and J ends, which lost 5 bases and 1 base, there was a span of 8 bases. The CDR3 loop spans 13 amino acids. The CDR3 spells CSVLGLNTGELFF. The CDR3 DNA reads TGCAGCGTTTTAGGGCTGAACACCGGGGAGCTGTTTTTT.

CDR3 in DNA: TGTGCCAGTACCCCCGGACCACAGGGGGCGGGTCAGCCCCAGCATTTT. This codes for CASTPGPQGAGQPQHF. The genes are TRBV19 and TRBJ1-5; 9 positions agree with TRBD1. V lost 7 bases, J lost 6 bases, and 13 bases stayed unmatched. Germline V gives CDR1 LNHDA, CDR2 SQIVND (reference sequence). This CDR3 has 16 amino acids.

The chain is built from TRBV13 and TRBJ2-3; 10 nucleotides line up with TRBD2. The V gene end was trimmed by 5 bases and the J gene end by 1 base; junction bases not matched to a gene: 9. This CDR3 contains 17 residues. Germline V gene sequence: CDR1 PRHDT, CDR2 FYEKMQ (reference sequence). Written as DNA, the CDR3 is TGTGCCAGCAGCCCCAACCTAGGACTAGCGGGCACAGATACGCAGTATTTT. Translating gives CASSPNLGLAGTDTQYF.

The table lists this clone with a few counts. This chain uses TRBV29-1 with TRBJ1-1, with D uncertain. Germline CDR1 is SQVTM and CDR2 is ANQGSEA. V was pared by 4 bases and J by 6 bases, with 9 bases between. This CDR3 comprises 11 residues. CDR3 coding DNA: TGCAGCGTTGGTTTGGCCCCTGAAGCTTTCTTT. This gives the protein CSVGLAPEAFF.

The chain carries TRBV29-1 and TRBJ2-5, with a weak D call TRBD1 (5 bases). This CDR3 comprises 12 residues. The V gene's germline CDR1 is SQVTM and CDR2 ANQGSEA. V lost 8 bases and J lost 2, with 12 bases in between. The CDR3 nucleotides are TGCAGCTCCAGGGTGAGGCAAGAGACCCAGTACTTC. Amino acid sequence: CSSRVRQETQYF.

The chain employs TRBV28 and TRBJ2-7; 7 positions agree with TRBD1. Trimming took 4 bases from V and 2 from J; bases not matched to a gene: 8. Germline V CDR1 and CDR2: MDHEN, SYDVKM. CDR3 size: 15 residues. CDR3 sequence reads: CASSSRTGTTYEQYF. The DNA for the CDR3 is TGTGCCAGCAGTTCGCGGACAGGAACGACCTACGAGCAGTACTTC. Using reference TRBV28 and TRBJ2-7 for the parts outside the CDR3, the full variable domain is DVKVTQSSRYLVKRTGEKVFLECVQDMDHENMFWYRQDPGLGLRLIYFSYDVKMKEKGDIPEGYSVSREKKERFSLILESASTNQTSMYLCASSSRTGTTYEQYFGPGTRLTVT.

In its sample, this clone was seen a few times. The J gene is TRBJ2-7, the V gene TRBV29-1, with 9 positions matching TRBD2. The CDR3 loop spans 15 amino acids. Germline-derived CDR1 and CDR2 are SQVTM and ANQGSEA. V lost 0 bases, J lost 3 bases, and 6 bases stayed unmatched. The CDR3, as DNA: TGCAGCGTTGAAGAGCTAGCGGGAACAGACTACGAGCAGTACTTC. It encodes CSVEELAGTDYEQYF.

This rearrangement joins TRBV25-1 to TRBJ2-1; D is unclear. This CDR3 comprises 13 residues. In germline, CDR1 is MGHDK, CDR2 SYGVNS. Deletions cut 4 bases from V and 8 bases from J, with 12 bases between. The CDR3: CASSAAFRDEQFF. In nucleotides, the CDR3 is TGTGCCAGCAGTGCAGCCTTCCGAGATGAGCAGTTCTTC.

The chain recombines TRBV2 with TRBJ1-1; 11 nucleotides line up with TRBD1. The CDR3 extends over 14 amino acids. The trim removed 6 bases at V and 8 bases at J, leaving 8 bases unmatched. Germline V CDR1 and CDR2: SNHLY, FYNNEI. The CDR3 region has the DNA TGTGCCAGCAGAAGGGACAGGGGGATAGAGGAAGCTTTCTTT. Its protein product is CASRRDRGIEEAFF.

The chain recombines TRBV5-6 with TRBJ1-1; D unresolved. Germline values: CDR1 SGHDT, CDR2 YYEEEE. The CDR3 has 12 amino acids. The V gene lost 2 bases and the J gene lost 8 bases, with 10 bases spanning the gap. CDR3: CASSLSGREAFF. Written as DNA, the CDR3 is TGTGCCAGCAGCTTAAGCGGAAGGGAAGCTTTCTTT. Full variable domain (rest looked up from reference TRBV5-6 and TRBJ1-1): DAGVTQSPTHLIKTRGQQVTLRCSPKSGHDTVSWYQQALGQGPQFIFQYYEEEERQRGNFPDRFSGHQFPNYSSELNVNALLLGDSALYLCASSLSGREAFFGQGTRLTVV.

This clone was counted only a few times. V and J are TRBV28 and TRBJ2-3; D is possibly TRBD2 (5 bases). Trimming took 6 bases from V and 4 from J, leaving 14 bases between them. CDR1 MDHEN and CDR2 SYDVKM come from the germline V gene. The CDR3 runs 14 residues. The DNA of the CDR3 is TGTGCCAGCAGGGAGGTTGGGAGCGCAGATACGCAGTATTTT. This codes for CASREVGSADTQYF.

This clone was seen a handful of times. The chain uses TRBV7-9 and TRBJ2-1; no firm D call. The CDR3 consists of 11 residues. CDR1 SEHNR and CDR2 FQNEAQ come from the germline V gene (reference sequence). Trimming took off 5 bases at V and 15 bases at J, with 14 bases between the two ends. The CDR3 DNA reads TGTGCCAGCAGCGCTAGTCGTAGTCTGTTCTTC. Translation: CASSASRSLFF.

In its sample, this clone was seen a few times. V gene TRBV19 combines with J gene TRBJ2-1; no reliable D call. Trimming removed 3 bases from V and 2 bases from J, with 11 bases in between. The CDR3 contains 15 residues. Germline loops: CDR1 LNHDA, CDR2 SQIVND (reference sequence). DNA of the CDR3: TGTGCCAGTAGTATCGTAAGGGTCACCTACAATGAGCAGTTCTTC. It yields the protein CASSIVRVTYNEQFF.